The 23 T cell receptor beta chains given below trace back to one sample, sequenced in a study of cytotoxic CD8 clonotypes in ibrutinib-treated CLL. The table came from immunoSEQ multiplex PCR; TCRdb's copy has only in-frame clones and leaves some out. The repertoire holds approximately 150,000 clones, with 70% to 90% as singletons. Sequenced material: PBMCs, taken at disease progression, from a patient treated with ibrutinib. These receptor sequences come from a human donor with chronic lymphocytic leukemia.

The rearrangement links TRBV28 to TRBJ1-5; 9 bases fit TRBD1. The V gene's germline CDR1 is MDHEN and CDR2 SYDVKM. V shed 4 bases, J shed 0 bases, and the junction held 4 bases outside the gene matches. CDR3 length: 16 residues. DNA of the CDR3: TGTGCCAGCAGTTCCGGACAGGGGATTAGCAATCAGCCCCAGCATTTT. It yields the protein CASSSGQGISNQPQHF.

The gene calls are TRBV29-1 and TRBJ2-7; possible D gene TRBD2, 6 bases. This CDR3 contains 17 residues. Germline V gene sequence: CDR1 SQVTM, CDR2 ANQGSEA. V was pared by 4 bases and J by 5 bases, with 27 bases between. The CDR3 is CSVVGGLRGSVSNEQYF. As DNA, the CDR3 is TGCAGCGTTGTGGGGGGTCTGAGGGGCAGTGTTAGCAACGAGCAGTACTTC.

CDR3 loop: CASSRQGTNTEAFF. In nucleotides, the CDR3 is TGTGCCAGCTCTCGACAGGGGACGAACACTGAAGCTTTCTTT. The chain is built from TRBV18 and TRBJ1-1, with 8 bases fitting TRBD1. This CDR3 has 14 amino acids. CDR1 and CDR2 from the germline V gene are KGHSH and LQKENI. Unmatched junction bases numbered 4, after V lost 6 bases and J lost 1 base. Full variable domain (remainder filled in from reference TRBV18 and TRBJ1-1): NAGVMQNPRHLVRRRGQEARLRCSPMKGHSHVYWYRQLPEEGLKFMVYLQKENIIDESGMPKERFSAEFPKEGPSILRIQQVVRGDSAAYFCASSRQGTNTEAFFGQGTRLTVV.

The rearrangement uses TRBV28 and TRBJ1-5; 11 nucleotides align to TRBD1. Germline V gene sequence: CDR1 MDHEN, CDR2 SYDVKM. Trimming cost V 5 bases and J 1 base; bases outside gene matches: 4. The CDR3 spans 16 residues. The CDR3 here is CASSVGDRGSNQPQHF. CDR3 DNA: TGTGCCAGCAGTGTAGGGGACAGGGGGAGCAATCAGCCCCAGCATTTT.

The CDR3 sequence is CASSSTSGRLNEQFF. As DNA, the CDR3 is TGTGCCAGCAGCTCGACTAGCGGGAGACTCAATGAGCAGTTCTTC. The chain uses TRBV7-3 and TRBJ2-1, with 12 bases fitting TRBD2. Germline CDR1 SGHTA, CDR2 FQGTGA. V dropped 4 bases and J dropped 6; count of bases not matched to a gene: 4. This CDR3 spans 15 amino acids.

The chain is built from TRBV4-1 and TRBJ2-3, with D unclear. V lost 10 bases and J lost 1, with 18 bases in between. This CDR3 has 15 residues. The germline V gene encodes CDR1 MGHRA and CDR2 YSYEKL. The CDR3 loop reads CATMAPAAGTDTQYF. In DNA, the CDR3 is TGCGCCACCATGGCGCCGGCCGCGGGCACAGATACGCAGTATTTT.

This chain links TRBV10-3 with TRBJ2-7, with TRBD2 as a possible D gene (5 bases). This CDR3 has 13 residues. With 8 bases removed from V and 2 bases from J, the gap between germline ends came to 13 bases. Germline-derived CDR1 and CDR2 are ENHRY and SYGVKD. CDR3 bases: TGTGCCATCTCCCGAGGGATCGCCTACGAGCAGTACTTC. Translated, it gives CAISRGIAYEQYF.

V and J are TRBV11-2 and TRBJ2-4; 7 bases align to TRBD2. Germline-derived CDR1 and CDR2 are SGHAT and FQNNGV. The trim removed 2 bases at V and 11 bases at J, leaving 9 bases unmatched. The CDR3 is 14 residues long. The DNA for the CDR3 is TGTGCCAGCAGCTTATTCGGCAAGAGCGGGGTTCAGTACTTC. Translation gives CASSLFGKSGVQYF.

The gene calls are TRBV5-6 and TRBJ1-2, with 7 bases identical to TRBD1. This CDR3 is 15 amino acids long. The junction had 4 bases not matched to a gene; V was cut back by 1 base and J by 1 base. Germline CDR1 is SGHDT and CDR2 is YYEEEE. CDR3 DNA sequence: TGTGCCAGCAGCTTGATGGGACAGCTTAACTATGGCTACACCTTC. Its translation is CASSLMGQLNYGYTF.

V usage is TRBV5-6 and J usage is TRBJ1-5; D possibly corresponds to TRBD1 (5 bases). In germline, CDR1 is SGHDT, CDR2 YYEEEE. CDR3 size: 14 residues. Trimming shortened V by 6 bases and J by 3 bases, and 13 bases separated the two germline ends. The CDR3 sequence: CASTLWGPNQPQHF. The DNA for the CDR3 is TGTGCCAGCACCCTTTGGGGCCCCAATCAGCCCCAGCATTTT.

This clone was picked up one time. The CDR3, as DNA: TGTGCCAGCAGCTTATTTGGGGACCTACCATACGAGCAGTACTTC. Translation gives CASSLFGDLPYEQYF. This chain joins TRBV11-2 and TRBJ2-7, with D possibly being TRBD1 or TRBD2 (5 bases each). Germline V gene lookup returns CDR1 SGHAT and CDR2 FQNNGV. The length of the CDR3 is 15 residues. V was shortened by 2 bases and J by 4 bases, with 15 bases between the two germline ends.

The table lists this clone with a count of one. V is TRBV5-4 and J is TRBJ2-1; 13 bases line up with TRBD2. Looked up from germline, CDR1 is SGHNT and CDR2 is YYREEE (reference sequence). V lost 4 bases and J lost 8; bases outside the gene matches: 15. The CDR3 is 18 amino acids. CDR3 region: CASSTGGLAGALWDEQFF. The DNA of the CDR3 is TGTGCCAGCAGCACCGGCGGACTAGCGGGAGCGTTGTGGGATGAGCAGTTCTTC. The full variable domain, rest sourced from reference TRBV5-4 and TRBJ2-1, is ETGVTQSPTHLIKTRGQQVTLRCSSQSGHNTVSWYQQALGQGPQFIFQYYREEENGRGNFPPRFSGLQFPNYSSELNVNALELDDSALYLCASSTGGLAGALWDEQFFGPGTRLTVL.

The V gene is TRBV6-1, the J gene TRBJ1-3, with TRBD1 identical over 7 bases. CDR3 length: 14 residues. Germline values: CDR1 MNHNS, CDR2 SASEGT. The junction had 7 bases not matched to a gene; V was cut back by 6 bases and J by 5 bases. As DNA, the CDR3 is TGTGCCAGCAGGAGCTGGGACAGAAGAAACACCATATATTTT. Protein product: CASRSWDRRNTIYF.

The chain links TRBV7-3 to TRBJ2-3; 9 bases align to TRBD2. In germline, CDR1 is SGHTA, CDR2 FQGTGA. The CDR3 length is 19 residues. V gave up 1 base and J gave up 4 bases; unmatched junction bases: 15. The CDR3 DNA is TGTGCCAGCAGCTTAAACGGGCTAATAGCGGGAGCGACGGCAGATACGCAGTATTTT. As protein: CASSLNGLIAGATADTQYF.

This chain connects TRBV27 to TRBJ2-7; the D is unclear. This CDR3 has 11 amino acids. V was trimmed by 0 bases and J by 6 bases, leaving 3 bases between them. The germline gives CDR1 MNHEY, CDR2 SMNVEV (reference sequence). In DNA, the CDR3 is TGTGCCAGCAGTTTATCCGGCGAGCAGTACTTC. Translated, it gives CASSLSGEQYF.

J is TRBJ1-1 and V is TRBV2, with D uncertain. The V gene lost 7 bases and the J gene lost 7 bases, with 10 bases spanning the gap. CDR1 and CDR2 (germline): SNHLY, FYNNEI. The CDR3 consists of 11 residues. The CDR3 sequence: CASKVSVEAFF. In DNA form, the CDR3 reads TGTGCCAGCAAGGTGTCAGTTGAAGCTTTCTTT.

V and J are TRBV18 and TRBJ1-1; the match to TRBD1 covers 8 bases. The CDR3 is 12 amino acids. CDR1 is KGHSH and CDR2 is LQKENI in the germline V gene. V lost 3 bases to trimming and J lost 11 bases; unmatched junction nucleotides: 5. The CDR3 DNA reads TGTGCCAGCTCACCTTCAGGACAGGGCGCTTTCTTT. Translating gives CASSPSGQGAFF.

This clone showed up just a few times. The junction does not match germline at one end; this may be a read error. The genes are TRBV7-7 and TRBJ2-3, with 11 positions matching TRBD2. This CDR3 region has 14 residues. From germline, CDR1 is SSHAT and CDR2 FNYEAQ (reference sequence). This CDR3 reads CASSTSGSPDTQYF. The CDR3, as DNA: TGTGCTAGCAGCACTAGCGGGAGTCCCGATACGCAGTATTTT.

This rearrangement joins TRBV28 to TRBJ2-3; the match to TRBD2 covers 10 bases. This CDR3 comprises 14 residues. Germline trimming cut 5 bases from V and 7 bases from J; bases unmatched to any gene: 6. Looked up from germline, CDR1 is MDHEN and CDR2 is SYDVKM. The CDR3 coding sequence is TGTGCCAGCAGTGGGGAACTAGCGGGGAATACGCAGTATTTT. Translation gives CASSGELAGNTQYF.

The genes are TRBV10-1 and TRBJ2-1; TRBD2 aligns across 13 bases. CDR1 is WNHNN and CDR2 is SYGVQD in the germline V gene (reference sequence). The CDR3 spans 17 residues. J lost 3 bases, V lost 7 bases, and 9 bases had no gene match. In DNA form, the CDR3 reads TGCGCCAGCAACGGACTAGCGGGAGAGACTCACTACAATGAGCAGTTCTTC. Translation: CASNGLAGETHYNEQFF.

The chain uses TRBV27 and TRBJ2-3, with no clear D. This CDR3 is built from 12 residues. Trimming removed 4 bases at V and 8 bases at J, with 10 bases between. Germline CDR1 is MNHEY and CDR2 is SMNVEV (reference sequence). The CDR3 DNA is TGTGCCAGCAGTTACGATACGGGTACGCAGTATTTT. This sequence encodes CASSYDTGTQYF.

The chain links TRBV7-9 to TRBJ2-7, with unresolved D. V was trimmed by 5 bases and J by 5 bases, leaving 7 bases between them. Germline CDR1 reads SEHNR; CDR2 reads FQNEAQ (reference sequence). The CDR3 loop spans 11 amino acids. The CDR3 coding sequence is TGTGCCAGCAGCCCCGTGGACGAGCAGTACTTC. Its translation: CASSPVDEQYF. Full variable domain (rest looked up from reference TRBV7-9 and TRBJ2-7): DTGVSQNPRHKITKRGQNVTFRCDPISEHNRLYWYRQTLGQGPEFLTYFQNEAQLEKSRLLSDRFSAERPKGSFSTLEIQRTEQGDSAMYLCASSPVDEQYFGPGTRLTVT.

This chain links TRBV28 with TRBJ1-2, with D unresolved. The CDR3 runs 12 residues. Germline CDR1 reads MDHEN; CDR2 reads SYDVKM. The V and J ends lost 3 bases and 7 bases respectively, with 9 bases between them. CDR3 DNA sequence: TGTGCCAGCAGTTTTCAGTTTCTTGGCTACACCTTC. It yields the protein CASSFQFLGYTF.